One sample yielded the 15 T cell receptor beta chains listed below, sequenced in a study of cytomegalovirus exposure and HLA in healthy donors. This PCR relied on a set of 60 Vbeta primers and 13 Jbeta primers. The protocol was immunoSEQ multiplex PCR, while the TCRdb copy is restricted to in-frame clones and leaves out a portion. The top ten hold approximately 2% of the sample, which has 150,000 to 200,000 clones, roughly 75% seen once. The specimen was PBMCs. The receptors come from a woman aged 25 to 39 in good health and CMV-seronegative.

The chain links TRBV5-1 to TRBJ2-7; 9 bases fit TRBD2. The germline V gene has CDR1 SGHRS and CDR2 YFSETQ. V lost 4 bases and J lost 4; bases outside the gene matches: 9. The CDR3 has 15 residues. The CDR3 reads CASSREGLAVYEQYF. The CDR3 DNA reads TGCGCCAGCAGCCGGGAGGGACTAGCTGTTTACGAGCAGTACTTC.

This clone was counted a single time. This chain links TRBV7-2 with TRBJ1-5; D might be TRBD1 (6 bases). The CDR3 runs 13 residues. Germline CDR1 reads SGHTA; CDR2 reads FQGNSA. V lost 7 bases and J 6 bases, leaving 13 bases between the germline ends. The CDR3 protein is CASTSDRRQPQHF. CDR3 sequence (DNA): TGTGCCAGCACCTCCGACAGGCGTCAGCCCCAGCATTTT.

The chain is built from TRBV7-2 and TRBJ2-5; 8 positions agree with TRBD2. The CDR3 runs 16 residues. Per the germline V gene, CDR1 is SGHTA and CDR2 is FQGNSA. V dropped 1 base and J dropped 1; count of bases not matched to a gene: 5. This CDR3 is CASSLVGTSGQETQYF. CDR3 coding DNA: TGTGCCAGCAGCTTAGTGGGTACTAGCGGCCAAGAGACCCAGTACTTC.

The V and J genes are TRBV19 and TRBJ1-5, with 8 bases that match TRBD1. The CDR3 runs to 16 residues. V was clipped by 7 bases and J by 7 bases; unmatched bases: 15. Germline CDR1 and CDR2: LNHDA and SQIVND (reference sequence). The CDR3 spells CASNPGVDREGQPQHF. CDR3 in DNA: TGTGCCAGTAACCCCGGGGTGGACAGGGAGGGGCAGCCCCAGCATTTT.

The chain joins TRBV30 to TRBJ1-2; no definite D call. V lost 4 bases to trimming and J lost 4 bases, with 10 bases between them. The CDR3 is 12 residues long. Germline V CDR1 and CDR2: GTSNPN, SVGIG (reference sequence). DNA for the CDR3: TGTGCCTGGACCACATCAAGCTATGGCTACACCTTC. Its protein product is CAWTTSSYGYTF.

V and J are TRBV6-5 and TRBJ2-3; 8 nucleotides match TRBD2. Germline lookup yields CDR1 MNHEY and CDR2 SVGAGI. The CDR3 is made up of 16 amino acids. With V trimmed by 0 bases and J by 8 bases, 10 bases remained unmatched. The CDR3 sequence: CASSYSESGGKATQYF. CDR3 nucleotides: TGTGCCAGCAGTTACTCAGAATCGGGGGGGAAGGCTACGCAGTATTTT.

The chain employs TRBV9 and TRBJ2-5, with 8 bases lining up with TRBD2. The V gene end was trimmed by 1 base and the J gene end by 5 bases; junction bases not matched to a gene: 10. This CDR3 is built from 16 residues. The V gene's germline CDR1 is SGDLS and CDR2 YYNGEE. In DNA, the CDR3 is TGTGCCAGCAGCGTAAGTCTCGCGGGGGGTGCGGAGACCCAGTACTTC. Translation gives CASSVSLAGGAETQYF.

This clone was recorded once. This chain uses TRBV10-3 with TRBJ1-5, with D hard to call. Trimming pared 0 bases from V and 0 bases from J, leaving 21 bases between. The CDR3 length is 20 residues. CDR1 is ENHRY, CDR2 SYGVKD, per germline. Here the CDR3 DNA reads TGTGCCATCAGTGAGTCGGTCGGGGTTGGGAATTTAGATAGCAATCAGCCCCAGCATTTT. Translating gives CAISESVGVGNLDSNQPQHF.

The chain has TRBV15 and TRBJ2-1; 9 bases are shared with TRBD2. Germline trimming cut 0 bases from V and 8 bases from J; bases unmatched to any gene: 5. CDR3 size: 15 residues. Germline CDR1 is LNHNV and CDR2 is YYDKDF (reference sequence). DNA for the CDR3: TGTGCCACCAGCAGAGAGCGGGGGGGTAGGGATGAGCAGTTCTTC. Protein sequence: CATSRERGGRDEQFF.

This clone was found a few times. CDR3 region: CASSSTLAGSHYEQYF. In nucleotides, the CDR3 is TGTGCCAGCAGTTCCACACTAGCGGGGTCCCACTACGAGCAGTACTTC. The chain couples TRBV6-5 to TRBJ2-7, with 10 bases that match TRBD2. CDR1 and CDR2 (germline): MNHEY, SVGAGI. Unmatched junction bases numbered 9, after V lost 4 bases and J lost 3 bases. The CDR3 is made up of 16 amino acids.

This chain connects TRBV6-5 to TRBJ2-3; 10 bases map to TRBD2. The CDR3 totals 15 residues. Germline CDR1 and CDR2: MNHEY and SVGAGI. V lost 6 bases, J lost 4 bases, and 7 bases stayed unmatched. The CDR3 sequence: CASRSGGAGADTQYF. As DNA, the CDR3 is TGTGCCAGCAGGAGCGGGGGGGCCGGAGCAGATACGCAGTATTTT.

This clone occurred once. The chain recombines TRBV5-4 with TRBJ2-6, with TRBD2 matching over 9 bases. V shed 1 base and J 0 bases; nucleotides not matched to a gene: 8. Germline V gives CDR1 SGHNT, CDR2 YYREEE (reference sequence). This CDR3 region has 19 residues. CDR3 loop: CASSLSQRGAYSGANVLTF. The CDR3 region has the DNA TGTGCCAGCAGCTTGTCGCAGCGGGGGGCTTACTCTGGGGCCAACGTCCTGACTTTC.

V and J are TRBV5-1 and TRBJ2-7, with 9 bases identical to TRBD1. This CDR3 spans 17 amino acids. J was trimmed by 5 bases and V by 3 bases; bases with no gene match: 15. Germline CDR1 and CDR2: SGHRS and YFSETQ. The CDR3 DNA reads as TGCGCCAGCAGCTGGACGCTCAGCCGGGACAGGGTCCACGAGCAGTACTTC. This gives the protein CASSWTLSRDRVHEQYF.

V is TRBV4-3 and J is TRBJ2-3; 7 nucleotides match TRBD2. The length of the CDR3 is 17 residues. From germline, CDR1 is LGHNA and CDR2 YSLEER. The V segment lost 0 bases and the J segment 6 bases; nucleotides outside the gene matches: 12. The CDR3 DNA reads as TGCGCCAGCAGCCAAGATTTTAATGGCGCCGGGGGGGATACGCAGTATTTT. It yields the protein CASSQDFNGAGGDTQYF.

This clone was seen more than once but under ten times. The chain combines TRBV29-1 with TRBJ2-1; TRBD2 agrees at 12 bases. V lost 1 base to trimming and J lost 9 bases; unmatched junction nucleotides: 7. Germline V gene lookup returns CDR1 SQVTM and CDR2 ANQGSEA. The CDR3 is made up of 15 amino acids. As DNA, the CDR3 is TGCAGCGTTGAAGCTCGGACTAGCGGGGACGTTGAGCAGTTCTTC. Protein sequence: CSVEARTSGDVEQFF.